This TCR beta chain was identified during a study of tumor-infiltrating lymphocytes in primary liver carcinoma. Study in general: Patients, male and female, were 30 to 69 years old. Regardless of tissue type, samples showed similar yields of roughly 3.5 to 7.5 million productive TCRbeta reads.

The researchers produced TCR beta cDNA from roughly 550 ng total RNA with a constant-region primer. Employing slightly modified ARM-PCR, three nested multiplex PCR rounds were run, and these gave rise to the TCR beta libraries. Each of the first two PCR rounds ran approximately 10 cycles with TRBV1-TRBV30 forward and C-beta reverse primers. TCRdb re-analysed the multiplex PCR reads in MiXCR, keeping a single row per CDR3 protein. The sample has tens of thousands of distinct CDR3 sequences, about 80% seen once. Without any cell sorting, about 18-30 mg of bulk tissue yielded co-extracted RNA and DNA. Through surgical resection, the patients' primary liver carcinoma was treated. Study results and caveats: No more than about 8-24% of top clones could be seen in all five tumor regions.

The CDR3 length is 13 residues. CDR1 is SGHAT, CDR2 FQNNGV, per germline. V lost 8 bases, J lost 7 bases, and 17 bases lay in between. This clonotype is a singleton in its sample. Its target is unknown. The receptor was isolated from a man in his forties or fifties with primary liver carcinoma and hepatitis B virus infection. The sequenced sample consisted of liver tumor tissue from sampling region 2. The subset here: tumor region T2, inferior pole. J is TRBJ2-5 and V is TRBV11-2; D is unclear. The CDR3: CASQQLTLVTQYF. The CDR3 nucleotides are TGTGCCAGCCAACAGCTCACCCTGGTGACCCAGTACTTC.